One and the same sample provided the 19 T cell receptor beta chains below, sequenced in a study of spatial heterogeneity in lung cancer. Regarding time point: sample taken at primary tumor resection. TCRdb passed the 5' RACE reads through MiXCR, listing each CDR3 protein once. The sample shows approximately 18,000 distinct CDR3 sequences, 4.5% to 7.5% of them seen only once. Study-wide findings and caveats: Mutation tallies in tumors tracked expanded intratumoral alpha and beta TCR counts.

No antigens are known for them. Specimen: lung tumor tissue, collected at surgery. These receptors were taken from a female donor with early-stage non-small cell lung cancer.

In this sample, this clonotype turned up many times. This beta chain came through as a stray read in a library set up for alpha chains, and its size says little. The chain recombines TRBV28 with TRBJ2-5; 14 bases fit TRBD2. The germline V gene encodes CDR1 MDHEN and CDR2 SYDVKM. Unmatched junction bases numbered 14, after V lost 6 bases and J lost 5 bases. The CDR3 is 18 amino acids. Here the CDR3 DNA reads TGTGCCAGCAGCTTGCCGGGACTAGCGGGAGTCAACGACGAGACCCAGTACTTC. Encoded protein: CASSLPGLAGVNDETQYF. The whole variable domain, filled in from reference TRBV28 and TRBJ2-5, reads DVKVTQSSRYLVKRTGEKVFLECVQDMDHENMFWYRQDPGLGLRLIYFSYDVKMKEKGDIPEGYSVSREKKERFSLILESASTNQTSMYLCASSLPGLAGVNDETQYFGPGTRLLVL.

This clonotype was seen ten or more times. The library was built for alpha chains, so this beta chain is an off-target read and its size means little. V is TRBV5-1 and J is TRBJ2-2; D is unresolved. Trimming pared 0 bases from V and 2 bases from J, leaving 5 bases between. Germline values: CDR1 SGHRS, CDR2 YFSETQ. The length of the CDR3 is 14 residues. CDR3 bases: TGCGCCAGCAGCTTGGTGGCCAACACCGGGGAGCTGTTTTTT. This translates into CASSLVANTGELFF.

Worth noting for this clonotype: This beta chain is a stray sequence in a library constructed for alpha chains; its clone size is not meaningful. The V and J genes are TRBV18 and TRBJ1-1; 8 positions match TRBD1. V was clipped by 6 bases and J by 0 bases; unmatched bases: 6. This CDR3 has 15 amino acids. Germline V gene sequence: CDR1 KGHSH, CDR2 LQKENI. Here the CDR3 DNA reads TGTGCCAGCTCGCAAAGACAGGGGTTGAACACTGAAGCTTTCTTT. The encoded protein is CASSQRQGLNTEAFF.

Ten or more counts support this clonotype. This beta chain is a stray sequence in a library constructed for alpha chains; its clone size is not meaningful. The genes are TRBV3-1 and TRBJ2-5; TRBD2 agrees at 8 bases. The CDR3 consists of 14 residues. Germline CDR1 reads LGHDT; CDR2 reads YNNKEL (reference sequence). V was clipped by 4 bases and J by 4 bases; unmatched bases: 5. CDR3 DNA sequence: TGTGCCAGCAGCCTAGCGGCGGGAGGAGAGACCCAGTACTTC. Translation: CASSLAAGGETQYF.

The table lists this clonotype with many counts. For a library built for alpha chains, this beta chain is a stray read; little rests on its size. V usage is TRBV7-9 and J usage is TRBJ2-3, with 9 bases identical to TRBD1. Germline V CDR1 and CDR2: SEHNR, FQNEAQ (reference sequence). With 4 bases clipped from V and 4 bases from J, the junction kept 9 bases outside the gene matches. The CDR3 loop spans 16 amino acids. The CDR3 protein is CASSSPRTGDSDTQYF. The DNA for the CDR3 is TGTGCCAGCAGCTCCCCCCGGACAGGGGATTCAGATACGCAGTATTTT.

In its sample, this clonotype was seen many times. The size of this beta chain means little, since it is a stray read in a library made for alpha chains. V gene TRBV29-1 combines with J gene TRBJ2-3; D is unclear. CDR3 length: 15 amino acids. Per germline, CDR1 SQVTM and CDR2 ANQGSEA. V was cut by 4 bases and J by 0 bases, with 14 bases left in between. CDR3 DNA sequence: TGCAGCGTTGCTGCTTCGACGACTAGCACAGATACGCAGTATTTT. Protein: CSVAASTTSTDTQYF.

This clonotype was counted at least ten times. The library was designed around alpha chains, so this beta chain is a stray read whose abundance carries little weight. The chain is built from TRBV28 and TRBJ2-7, with 12 bases that match TRBD2. The CDR3 has 14 residues. J gave up 7 bases and V 5 bases, and 6 bases lay outside the gene matches. Germline V CDR1 and CDR2: MDHEN, SYDVKM. The DNA of the CDR3 is TGTGCCAGCAGTCTGACTAGCGGGAGTGATGAGCAGTACTTC. The encoded protein is CASSLTSGSDEQYF.

Of note for this clonotype: This beta chain lies outside the target of a library built for alpha chains; its clone size means little. The V and J genes are TRBV10-1 and TRBJ2-1; 11 bases align to TRBD2. The length of the CDR3 is 16 residues. The germline CDR1 and CDR2 sequences are WNHNN and SYGVQD (reference sequence). V was clipped by 0 bases and J by 4 bases; unmatched bases: 2. The CDR3 is CASSESTSGAYNEQFF. The CDR3 DNA reads TGCGCCAGCAGTGAGTCGACTAGCGGGGCTTACAATGAGCAGTTCTTC.

This clonotype was counted ten times or more. Found in a library prepared for alpha chains, this beta chain is an off-target read, and its abundance has little meaning. The genes are TRBV4-1 and TRBJ2-1; 8 bases agree with TRBD2. The CDR3 totals 15 residues. Germline lookup yields CDR1 MGHRA and CDR2 YSYEKL. V dropped 4 bases and J dropped 4; count of bases not matched to a gene: 6. The CDR3 loop is CASSLTGTSYNEQFF. CDR3 sequence (DNA): TGCGCCAGCAGCCTCACCGGGACTAGTTACAATGAGCAGTTCTTC.

About this clonotype itself: This beta chain is an off-target read within a library intended for alpha chains, so its frequency means little. The chain combines TRBV20-1 with TRBJ2-6; TRBD1 might be the D (5 bases). Germline CDR1 is DFQATT and CDR2 is SNEGSKA (reference sequence). The CDR3 loop spans 15 amino acids. With 3 bases removed from V and 0 bases from J, the gap between germline ends came to 9 bases. In DNA form, the CDR3 reads TGCAGTGCTAGTAGGGGCCCCTCTGGGGCCAACGTCCTGACTTTC. Translated, it gives CSASRGPSGANVLTF.

This clonotype is medium-sized by share. This beta chain is a stray read from a library made for alpha chains; its abundance is not meaningful. The chain carries TRBV20-1 and TRBJ2-1; no definite D call. This CDR3 contains 15 residues. Trimming cost V 3 bases and J 12 bases, with 24 bases left between them. Germline CDR1 reads DFQATT; CDR2 reads SNEGSKA (reference sequence). The CDR3 region has the DNA TGCAGTGCTAGTCGGCCCAAGGCGGTGGTCGATGCGCAGTTCTTC. This sequence encodes CSASRPKAVVDAQFF.

This clonotype came up many times. The library was prepared for alpha chains; this beta chain is a stray read, so its frequency means little. The chain links TRBV28 to TRBJ2-5; D call uncertain. Per the germline V gene, CDR1 is MDHEN and CDR2 is SYDVKM. The CDR3 covers 11 residues. Trimming shortened V by 9 bases and J by 2 bases, and 7 bases separated the two germline ends. The CDR3 here is CASREQETQYF. The CDR3 bases are TGTGCCAGTAGAGAGCAAGAGACCCAGTACTTC.

This clonotype occurred many times. Little can be read into the size of this beta chain, an off-target read in a library designed for alpha chains. This rearrangement joins TRBV20-1 to TRBJ2-1; TRBD2 matches 7 bases. Trimming took 4 bases from V and 6 from J; bases not matched to a gene: 9. The CDR3 has 14 amino acids. Germline V lookup: CDR1 DFQATT, CDR2 SNEGSKA (reference sequence). The CDR3 nucleotides read TGCAGTGCTACCCCCTGGACTAGTATCAATGAGCAGTTCTTC. Translation gives CSATPWTSINEQFF.

In its sample, this clonotype ranks as medium-sized. This beta chain is an off-target read within a library intended for alpha chains, so its frequency means little. The chain recombines TRBV6-2 or TRBV6-3 with TRBJ1-5, with D uncertain. CDR3 length: 14 amino acids. Looked up from germline, CDR1 is MNHEY and CDR2 is SVGEGT. Trimming removed 6 bases at V and 2 bases at J, with 11 bases between. CDR3 loop: CASRQPRGNQPQHF. DNA for the CDR3: TGTGCCAGCAGGCAGCCCCGGGGCAATCAGCCCCAGCATTTT.

This clonotype was observed many times. Little can be read into the size of this beta chain, an off-target read in a library designed for alpha chains. V gene TRBV5-1 combines with J gene TRBJ2-1, with D uncertain. The CDR3 covers 13 residues. Germline-derived CDR1 and CDR2 are SGHRS and YFSETQ. Trimming cost V 4 bases and J 4 bases, with 9 bases left between them. The CDR3 protein is CASSVDGYNEQFF. The CDR3 bases are TGCGCCAGCAGCGTGGACGGTTACAATGAGCAGTTCTTC. Combining the CDR3 with reference TRBV5-1 and TRBJ2-1 gives the whole variable domain KAGVTQTPRYLIKTRGQQVTLSCSPISGHRSVSWYQQTPGQGLQFLFEYFSETQRNKGNFPGRFSGRQFSNSRSEMNVSTLELGDSALYLCASSVDGYNEQFFGPGTRLTVL.

In its sample, this clonotype was seen many times. This beta chain was picked up by a library intended for alpha chains and is off target, so its count carries little meaning. This chain joins TRBV7-9 and TRBJ2-5; TRBD1 agrees at 11 bases. The junction had 8 bases not matched to a gene; V was cut back by 7 bases and J by 7 bases. CDR1 and CDR2 from the germline V gene are SEHNR and FQNEAQ (reference sequence). The CDR3 totals 14 residues. DNA for the CDR3: TGTGCCAGCACTCACCCGGGACAGGGGGGGACCCAGTACTTC. Amino acid sequence: CASTHPGQGGTQYF.

The table lists this clonotype with many counts. The library was prepared for alpha chains; this beta chain is a stray read, so its frequency means little. The DNA for the CDR3 is TGTGCCAGCAGCCGGGGGTCCGGCTCGGACTCACCCCTCCACTTT. It yields the protein CASSRGSGSDSPLHF. The genes are TRBV12-3 or TRBV12-4 and TRBJ1-6, with a tentative D call TRBD1 (5 bases). CDR3 length: 15 amino acids. Deletions cut 6 bases from V and 10 bases from J, with 19 bases between.

This clonotype was seen at least ten times. This beta chain lies outside the target of a library built for alpha chains; its clone size means little. The V call is TRBV6-1, the J call TRBJ2-3; D may be TRBD1 or TRBD2 (5 bases each). CDR1 is MNHNS and CDR2 is SASEGT in the germline V gene. There are 13 residues in the CDR3. Trimming shortened V by 5 bases and J by 2 bases, and 8 bases separated the two germline ends. CDR3: CASSSGTTDTQYF. CDR3 coding DNA: TGTGCCAGCAGTTCAGGGACCACAGATACGCAGTATTTT.

At least ten counts were recorded for this clonotype. This beta chain is an off-target read within a library intended for alpha chains, so its frequency means little. As DNA, the CDR3 is TGTGCCACCAGTGCCTGGGGAACGAACACCGGGGAGCTGTTTTTT. Its translation: CATSAWGTNTGELFF. The gene calls are TRBV24-1 and TRBJ2-2; no clear D. Per germline, CDR1 KGHDR and CDR2 SFDVKD. The CDR3 has 15 residues. The V and J ends lost 5 bases and 0 bases respectively, with 9 bases between them.